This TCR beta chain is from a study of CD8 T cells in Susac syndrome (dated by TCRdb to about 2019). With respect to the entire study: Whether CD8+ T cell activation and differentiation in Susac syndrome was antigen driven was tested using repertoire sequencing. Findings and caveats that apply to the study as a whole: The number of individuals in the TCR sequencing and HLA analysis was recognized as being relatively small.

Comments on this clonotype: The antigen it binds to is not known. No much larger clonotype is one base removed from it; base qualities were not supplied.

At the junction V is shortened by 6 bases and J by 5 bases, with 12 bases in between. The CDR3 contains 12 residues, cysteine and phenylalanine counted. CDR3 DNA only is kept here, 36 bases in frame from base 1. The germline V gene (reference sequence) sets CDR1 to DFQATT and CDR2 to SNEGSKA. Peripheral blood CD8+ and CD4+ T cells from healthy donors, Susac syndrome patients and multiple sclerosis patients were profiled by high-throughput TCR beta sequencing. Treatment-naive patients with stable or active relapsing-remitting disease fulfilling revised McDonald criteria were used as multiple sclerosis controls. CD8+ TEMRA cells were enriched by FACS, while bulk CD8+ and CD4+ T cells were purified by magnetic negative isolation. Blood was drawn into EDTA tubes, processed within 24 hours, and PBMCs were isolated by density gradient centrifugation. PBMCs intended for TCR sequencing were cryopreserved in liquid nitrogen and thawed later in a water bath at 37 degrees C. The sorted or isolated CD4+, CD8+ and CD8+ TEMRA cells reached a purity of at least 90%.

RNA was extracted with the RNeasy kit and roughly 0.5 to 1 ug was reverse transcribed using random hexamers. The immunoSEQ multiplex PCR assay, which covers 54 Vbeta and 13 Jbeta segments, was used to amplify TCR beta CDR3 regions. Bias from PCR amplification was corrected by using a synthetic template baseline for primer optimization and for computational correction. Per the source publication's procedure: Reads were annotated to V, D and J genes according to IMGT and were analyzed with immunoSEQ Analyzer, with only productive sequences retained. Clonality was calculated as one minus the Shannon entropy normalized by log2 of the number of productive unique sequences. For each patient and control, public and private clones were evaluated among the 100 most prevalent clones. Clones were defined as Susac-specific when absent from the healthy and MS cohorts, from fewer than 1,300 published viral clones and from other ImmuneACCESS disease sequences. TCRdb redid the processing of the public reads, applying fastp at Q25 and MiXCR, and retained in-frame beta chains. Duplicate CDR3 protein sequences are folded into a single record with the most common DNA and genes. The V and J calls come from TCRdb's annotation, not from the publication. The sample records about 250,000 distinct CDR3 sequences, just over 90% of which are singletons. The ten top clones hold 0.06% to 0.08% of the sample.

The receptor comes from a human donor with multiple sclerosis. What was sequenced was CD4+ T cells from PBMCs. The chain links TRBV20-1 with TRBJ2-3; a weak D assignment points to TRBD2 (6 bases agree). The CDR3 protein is CSAFQAGDTQYF. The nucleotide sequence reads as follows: TGCAGTGCCTTCCAAGCGGGAGATACGCAGTATTTT.